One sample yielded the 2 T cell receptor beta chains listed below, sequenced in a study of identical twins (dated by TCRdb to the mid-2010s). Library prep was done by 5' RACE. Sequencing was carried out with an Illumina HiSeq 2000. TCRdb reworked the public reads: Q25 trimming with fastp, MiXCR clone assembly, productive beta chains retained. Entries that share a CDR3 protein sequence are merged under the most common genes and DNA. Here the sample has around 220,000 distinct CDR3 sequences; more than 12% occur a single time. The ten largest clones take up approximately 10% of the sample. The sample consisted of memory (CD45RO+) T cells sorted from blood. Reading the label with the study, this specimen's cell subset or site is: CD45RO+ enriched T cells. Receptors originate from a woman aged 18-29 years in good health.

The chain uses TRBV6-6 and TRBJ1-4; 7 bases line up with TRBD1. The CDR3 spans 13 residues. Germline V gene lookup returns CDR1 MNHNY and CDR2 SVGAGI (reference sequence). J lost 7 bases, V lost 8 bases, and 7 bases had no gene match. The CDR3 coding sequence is TGTGCCAGCCGGGACAGATTGAGTGAAAAACTGTTTTTT. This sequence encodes CASRDRLSEKLFF.

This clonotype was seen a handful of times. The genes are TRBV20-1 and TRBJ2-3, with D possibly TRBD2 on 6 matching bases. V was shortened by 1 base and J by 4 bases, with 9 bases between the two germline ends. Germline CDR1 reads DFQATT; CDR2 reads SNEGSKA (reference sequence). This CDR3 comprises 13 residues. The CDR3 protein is CSARVEGPDTQYF. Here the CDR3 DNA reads TGCAGTGCTAGAGTGGAGGGCCCAGATACGCAGTATTTT.